Listed below are T cell receptor beta chains from one sample, sequenced in a study of cytomegalovirus exposure and HLA in healthy donors. The protocol was immunoSEQ multiplex PCR, while the TCRdb copy is restricted to in-frame clones and leaves out a portion. The top ten clones hold around 4.3% of a sample with over 120,000 clones, 80% of them seen once. Source material: PBMCs. These receptors all stem from a man aged 35-49 years in good health and CMV-seronegative. Both conserved end residues are part of each CDR3. D genes are given only for firm matches. A row's size may be missing; if present it is once, few, many or a size class.

14,TRBJ1-4,TRBV6-6,TRBD1,.,CASRQTGEGEKLFF,TGTGCCAGCAGACAGACAGGGGAAGGTGAAAAACTGTTTTTT
14,TRBJ1-3,TRBV28,TRBD1,.,CASSFSDRVNTIYF,TGTGCCAGCAGTTTCTCGGACAGGGTGAACACCATATATTTT
16,TRBJ2-1,TRBV10-1,TRBD1,.,CASSDAGQGRHNEQFF,TGCGCCAGCAGTGATGCGGGACAGGGGAGGCACAATGAGCAGTTCTTC
14,TRBJ2-7,TRBV6-5,.,.,CASSSSGGPYEQYF,TGTGCCAGCAGTTCGTCGGGGGGCCCCTACGAGCAGTACTTC
13,TRBJ2-7,TRBV9,TRBD1,.,CASSVGQGIEQYF,TGTGCCAGCAGCGTGGGACAGGGAATCGAGCAGTACTTC
16,TRBJ2-7,TRBV6-5,TRBD1,.,CASSYKTGGVSYEQYF,TGTGCCAGCAGTTACAAGACAGGGGGGGTATCCTACGAGCAGTACTTC
15,TRBJ1-4,TRBV19,TRBD1,.,CASSPGDRPGEKLFF,TGTGCCAGTAGCCCCGGGGACAGGCCAGGTGAAAAACTGTTTTTT
17,TRBJ1-3,TRBV5-1,.,.,CASSLNLAGKAGNTIYF,TGCGCCAGCAGCTTAAACTTAGCAGGGAAGGCTGGAAACACCATATATTTT
16,TRBJ2-3,TRBV5-1,TRBD1,.,CASSTRQGSSTDTQYF,TGCGCCAGCAGCACACGACAGGGGTCATCCACAGATACGCAGTATTTT
18,TRBJ2-1,TRBV10-1,TRBD2,.,CASSAGLAGASSYNEQFF,TGCGCCAGCAGTGCGGGACTAGCGGGGGCCAGCTCCTACAATGAGCAGTTCTTC
14,TRBJ2-7,TRBV29-1,TRBD1,.,CSVVPGQGAYEQYF,TGCAGCGTCGTCCCGGGACAGGGCGCCTACGAGCAGTACTTC
16,TRBJ1-1,TRBV18,.,once,CASSPYPAAMGSEAFF,TGTGCCAGCTCACCATATCCGGCGGCCATGGGGAGTGAAGCTTTCTTT
17,TRBJ1-1,TRBV5-1,TRBD1,.,CASSLNRDRGRNTEAFF,TGCGCCAGCAGCTTAAACCGGGACAGGGGTCGGAACACTGAAGCTTTCTTT
16,TRBJ2-6,TRBV5-1,TRBD2,.,CASSFSGASGANVLTF,TGCGCCAGCAGCTTCAGCGGGGCCTCTGGGGCCAACGTCCTGACTTTC
16,TRBJ1-4,TRBV6-6,.,.,CASSYSMAPTNEKLFF,TGTGCCAGCAGTTACTCAATGGCACCTACTAATGAAAAACTGTTTTTT
15,TRBJ2-3,TRBV4-3,.,.,CASSQSSISTDTQYF,TGCGCCAGCAGCCAGAGTTCCATTAGCACAGATACGCAGTATTTT
15,TRBJ2-7,TRBV2,TRBD1,.,CASSADRGYSYEQYF,TGTGCCAGCAGCGCCGACAGGGGTTACTCCTACGAGCAGTACTTC
15,TRBJ1-2,TRBV5-1,.,.,CASSPVVDSPYGYTF,TGCGCCAGCAGCCCAGTTGTAGACAGCCCATATGGCTACACCTTC